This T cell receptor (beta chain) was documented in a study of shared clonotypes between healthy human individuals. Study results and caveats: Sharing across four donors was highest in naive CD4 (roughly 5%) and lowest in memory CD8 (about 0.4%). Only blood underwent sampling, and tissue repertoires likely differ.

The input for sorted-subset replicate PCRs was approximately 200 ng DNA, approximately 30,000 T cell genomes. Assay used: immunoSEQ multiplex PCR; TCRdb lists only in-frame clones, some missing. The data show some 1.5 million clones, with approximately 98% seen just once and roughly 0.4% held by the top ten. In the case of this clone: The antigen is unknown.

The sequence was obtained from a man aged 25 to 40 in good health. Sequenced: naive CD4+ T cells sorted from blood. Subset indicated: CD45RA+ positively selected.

Written as DNA, the CDR3 is TGTGCCAGCTCAGATGGGACGAACTATGGCTACACCTTC. This gives the protein CASSDGTNYGYTF. The rearrangement joins TRBV18 to TRBJ1-2; weak D call: TRBD1 (5 bases). Trimming shortened V by 5 bases and J by 2 bases, and 9 bases separated the two germline ends. Germline-derived CDR1 and CDR2 are KGHSH and LQKENI. The CDR3 extends over 13 amino acids.